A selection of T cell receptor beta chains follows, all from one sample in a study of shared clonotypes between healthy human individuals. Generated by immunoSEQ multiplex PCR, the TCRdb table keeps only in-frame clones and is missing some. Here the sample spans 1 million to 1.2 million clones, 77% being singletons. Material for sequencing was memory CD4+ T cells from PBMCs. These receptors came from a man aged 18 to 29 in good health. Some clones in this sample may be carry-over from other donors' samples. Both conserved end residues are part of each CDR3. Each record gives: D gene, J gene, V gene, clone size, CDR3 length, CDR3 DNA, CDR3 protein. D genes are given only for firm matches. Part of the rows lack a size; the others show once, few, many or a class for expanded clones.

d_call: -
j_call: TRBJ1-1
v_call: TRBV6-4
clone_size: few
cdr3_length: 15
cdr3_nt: TGTGCCAGCAGGGTGGCGGGAGGCTTGAACACTGAAGCTTTCTTT
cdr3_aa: CASRVAGGLNTEAFF

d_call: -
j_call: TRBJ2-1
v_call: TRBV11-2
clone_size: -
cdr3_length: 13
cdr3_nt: TGTGCCAGCAGCAGTAGATGGGACAATGAGCAGTTCTTC
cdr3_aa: CASSSRWDNEQFF

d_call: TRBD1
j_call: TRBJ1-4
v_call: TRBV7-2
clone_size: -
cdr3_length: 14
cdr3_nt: TGTGCCAGCAGCCGTGGGACAGGGAATGAAAAACTGTTTTTT
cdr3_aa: CASSRGTGNEKLFF

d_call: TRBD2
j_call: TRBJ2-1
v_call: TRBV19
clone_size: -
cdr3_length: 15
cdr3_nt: TGTGCCAGTAGTATTACTAGCGGAGCCGGTCATGAGCAGTTCTTC
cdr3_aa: CASSITSGAGHEQFF

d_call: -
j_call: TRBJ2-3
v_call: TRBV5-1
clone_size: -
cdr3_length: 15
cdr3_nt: TGCGCCAGCAGCTTCGGGGCAGGGCGCACAGATACGCAGTATTTT
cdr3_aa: CASSFGAGRTDTQYF

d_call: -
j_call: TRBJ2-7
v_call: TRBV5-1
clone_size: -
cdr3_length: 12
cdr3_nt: TGCGCCAGCAGCTTGTTCCCTTACGAGCAGTACTTC
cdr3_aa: CASSLFPYEQYF

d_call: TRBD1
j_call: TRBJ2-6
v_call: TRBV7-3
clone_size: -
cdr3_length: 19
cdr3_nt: TGTGCCAGCAGCCAAGGGGGCAGGGGGCCTCCCTCTGGGGCCAACGTCCTGACTTTC
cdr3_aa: CASSQGGRGPPSGANVLTF

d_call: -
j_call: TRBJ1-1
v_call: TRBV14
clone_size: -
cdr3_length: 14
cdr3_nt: TGTGCCAGCAGCCAATGGAGTCGGGGTACTGAAGCTTTCTTT
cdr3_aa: CASSQWSRGTEAFF

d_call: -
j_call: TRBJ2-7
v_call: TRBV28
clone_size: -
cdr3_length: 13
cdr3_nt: TGTGCCAGCAACGCGGGTGGAGGACGCGAGCAGTACTTC
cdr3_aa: CASNAGGGREQYF

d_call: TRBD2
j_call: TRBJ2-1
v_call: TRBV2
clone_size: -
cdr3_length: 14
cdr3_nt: TGTGCCAGCTTGCGGGAGGCTCGGTACAATGAGCAGTTCTTC
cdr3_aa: CASLREARYNEQFF

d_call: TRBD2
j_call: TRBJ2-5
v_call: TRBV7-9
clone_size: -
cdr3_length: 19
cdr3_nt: TGTGCCAGCAGCACGAAAGGCGGGACTAGCGGGAGTAACCAAGAGACCCAGTACTTC
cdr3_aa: CASSTKGGTSGSNQETQYF

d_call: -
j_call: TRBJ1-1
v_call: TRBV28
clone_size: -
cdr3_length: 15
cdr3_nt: TGTGCCAGCAGTCCCGCCGGGGCAGGGAACACTGAAGCTTTCTTT
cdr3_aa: CASSPAGAGNTEAFF

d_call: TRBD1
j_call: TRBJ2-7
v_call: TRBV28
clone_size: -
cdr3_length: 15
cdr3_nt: TGTGCCAGCAGTTTACCTTGGACAGGGACCTACGAGCAGTACTTC
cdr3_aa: CASSLPWTGTYEQYF

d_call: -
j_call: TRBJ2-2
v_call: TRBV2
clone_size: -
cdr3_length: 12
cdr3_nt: TGTGCCAGCAGGGGAGAGGCCGGGGAGCTGTTTTTT
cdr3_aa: CASRGEAGELFF

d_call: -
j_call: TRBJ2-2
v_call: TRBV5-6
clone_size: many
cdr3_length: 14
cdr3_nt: TGTGCCAGCAGCCCGTCCGGGGGCTTCGGGGAGCTGTTTTTT
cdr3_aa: CASSPSGGFGELFF

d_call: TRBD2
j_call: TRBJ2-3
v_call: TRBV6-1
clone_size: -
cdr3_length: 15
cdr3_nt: TGTGCCAGCAGTTCTAGCGGGGCCGTCACAGATACGCAGTATTTT
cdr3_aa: CASSSSGAVTDTQYF

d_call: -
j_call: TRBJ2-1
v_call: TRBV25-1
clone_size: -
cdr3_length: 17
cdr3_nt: TGTGCCAGCAGTGGTAGACAGAAAACCCTAGCATACAATGAGCAGTTCTTC
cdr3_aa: CASSGRQKTLAYNEQFF

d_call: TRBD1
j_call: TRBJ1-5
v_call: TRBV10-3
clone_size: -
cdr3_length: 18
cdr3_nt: TGTGCCATCAGTGATTGGACAGGGGGCACCTTCGGACATCAGCCCCAGCATTTT
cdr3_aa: CAISDWTGGTFGHQPQHF

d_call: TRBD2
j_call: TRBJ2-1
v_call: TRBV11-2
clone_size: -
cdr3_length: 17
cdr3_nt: TGTGCCAGCAGCTTAGCCGAGGGGGCTAGCGGGATGAATGAGCAGTTCTTC
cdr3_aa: CASSLAEGASGMNEQFF

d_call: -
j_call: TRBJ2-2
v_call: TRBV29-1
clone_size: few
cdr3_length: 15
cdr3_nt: TGCAGCGTTGAACACGAAGGACAGAACACCGGGGAGCTGTTTTTT
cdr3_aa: CSVEHEGQNTGELFF

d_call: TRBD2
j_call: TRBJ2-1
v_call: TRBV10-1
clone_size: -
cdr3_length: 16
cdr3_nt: TGCGCCAGCAGTGAGTCAGTAGCGGGAAAGTACAATGAGCAGTTCTTC
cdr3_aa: CASSESVAGKYNEQFF

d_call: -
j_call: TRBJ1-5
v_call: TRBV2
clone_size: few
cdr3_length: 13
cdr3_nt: TGTGCCAGCATAGGGGGGGTCGGCCAGCCCCAGCATTTT
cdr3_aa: CASIGGVGQPQHF

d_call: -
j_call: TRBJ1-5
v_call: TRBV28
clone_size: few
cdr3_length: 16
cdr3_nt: TGTGCCAGCAGTTACCGTGCAGGGGTTGGCAATCAGCCCCAGCATTTT
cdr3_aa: CASSYRAGVGNQPQHF

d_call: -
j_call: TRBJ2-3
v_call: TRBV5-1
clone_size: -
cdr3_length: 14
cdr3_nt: TGCGCCAGCAGCTTGGGGACTTTCACAGATACGCAGTATTTT
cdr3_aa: CASSLGTFTDTQYF

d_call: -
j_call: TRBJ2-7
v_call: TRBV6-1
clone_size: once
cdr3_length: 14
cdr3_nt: TGTGCCAGCAGTGAAGGGGCGGGTACCTACGAGCAGTACTTC
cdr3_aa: CASSEGAGTYEQYF

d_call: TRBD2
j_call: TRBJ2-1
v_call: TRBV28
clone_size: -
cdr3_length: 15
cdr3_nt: TGTGCCAGCAGCAGACTAGCGGAATCCTACAATGAGCAGTTCTTC
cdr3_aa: CASSRLAESYNEQFF

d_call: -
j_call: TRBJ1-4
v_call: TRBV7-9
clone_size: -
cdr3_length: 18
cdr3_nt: TGTGCCAGCAGCTTTTTTCTCCTGCGCGGGCCAACTAATGAAAAACTGTTTTTT
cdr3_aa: CASSFFLLRGPTNEKLFF